This TCR beta chain was retrieved from a study of cytomegalovirus exposure and HLA in healthy donors. Findings of the study overall: Later analysis identified 16,000 or so TCR beta sequences associated with HLA alleles, using a false discovery rate threshold of 0.05. It was likely that a cluster of highly shared sequence variants was a sequencing artifact.

To note about this clone: The antigen remains undetermined. Additional DNA sequences in this sample encode the identical CDR3.

Vbeta (60) and Jbeta (13) primers were used in the PCR. The table came from immunoSEQ multiplex PCR; TCRdb's copy has only in-frame clones and leaves some out. The sample lists about 260,000 clones, 84% occurring once. Germline V CDR1 and CDR2: MNHEY, SVGAGI. Between the trimmed V and J ends, which lost 0 bases and 0 bases, there was a span of 11 bases. This CDR3 comprises 16 residues. The sequencing sample was made of PBMCs. The clonotype originates from a woman aged 40 to 50 in good health and CMV-seropositive. The rearrangement links TRBV6-5 to TRBJ1-1; the D gene is possibly TRBD1 (6 bases). The CDR3, as DNA: TGTGCCAGCAGTTACTCCCTGACAGGCTTGAACACTGAAGCTTTCTTT. This gives the protein CASSYSLTGLNTEAFF.